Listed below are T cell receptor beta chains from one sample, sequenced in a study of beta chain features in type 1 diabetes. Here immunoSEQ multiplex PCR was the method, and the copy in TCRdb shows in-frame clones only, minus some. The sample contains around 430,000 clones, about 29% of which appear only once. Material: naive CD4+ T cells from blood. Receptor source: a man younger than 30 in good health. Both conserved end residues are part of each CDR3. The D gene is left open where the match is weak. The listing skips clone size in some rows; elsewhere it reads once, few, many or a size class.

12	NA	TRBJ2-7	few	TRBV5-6	TGTGCCAGCAGCCGCGGTGCCAACGAGCAGTACTTC	CASSRGANEQYF
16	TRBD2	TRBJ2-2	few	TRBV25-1	TGTGCCAGCAGTGAGCTAGCGGGAGTAGGGACCGGGGAGCTGTTTTTT	CASSELAGVGTGELFF
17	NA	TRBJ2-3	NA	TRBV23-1	TGCGCCAGCTACTGGATCGCAGGGTTTGAGGATGATGATACGCAGTATTTT	CASYWIAGFEDDDTQYF
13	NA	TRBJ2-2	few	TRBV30	TGTGCCTGGGCGGAGGGGGTTACCGGGGAGCTGTTTTTT	CAWAEGVTGELFF
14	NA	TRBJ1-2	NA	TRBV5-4	TGTGCCAGCAGCCCCGACAGAACGCTCTATGGCTACACCTTC	CASSPDRTLYGYTF
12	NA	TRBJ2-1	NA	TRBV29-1	TGCAGCGTTGATCGTATATCCGATGAGCAGTTCTTC	CSVDRISDEQFF
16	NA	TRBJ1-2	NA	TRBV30	TGTGCCTGGACCGATAACTCTTATTCTAGGAGGTATGGCTACACCTTC	CAWTDNSYSRRYGYTF
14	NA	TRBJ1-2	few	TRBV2	TGTGCCAGCAGTGAAAGTTTAGGGTCCTTCGGCTACACCTTC	CASSESLGSFGYTF
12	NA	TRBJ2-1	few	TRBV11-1	TGTGCCAGCAGTTCAGAGCTCAATGAGCAGTTCTTC	CASSSELNEQFF
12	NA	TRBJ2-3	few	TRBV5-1	TGCGCCAGCAGCGTCAGCACAGATACGCAGTATTTT	CASSVSTDTQYF
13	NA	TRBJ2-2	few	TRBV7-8	TGTGCCAGCAGTCCGGCGGAGACCGGGGAGCTGTTTTTT	CASSPAETGELFF
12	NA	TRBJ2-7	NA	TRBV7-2	TGTGCCAGCAGAACTATGGAGCACGAGCAGTACTTC	CASRTMEHEQYF
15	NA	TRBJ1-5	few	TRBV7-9	TGTGCCAGCAGTTTGGGACGGAACAGCAATCAGCCCCAGCATTTT	CASSLGRNSNQPQHF
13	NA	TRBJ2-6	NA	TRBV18	TGTGCCAGCTCACCCGGCGCCGCCAACGTCCTGACTTTC	CASSPGAANVLTF
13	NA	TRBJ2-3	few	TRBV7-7	TGTGCCAGCAGCTTAATTGACACAGATACGCAGTATTTT	CASSLIDTDTQYF
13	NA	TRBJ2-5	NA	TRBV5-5	TGTGCCAGCAGCTTGAGGTTAAAAGAGACCCAGTACTTC	CASSLRLKETQYF
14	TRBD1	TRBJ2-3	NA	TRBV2	TGTGCCAGCAGTGGGGACAGGGGGGCAGATACGCAGTATTTT	CASSGDRGADTQYF